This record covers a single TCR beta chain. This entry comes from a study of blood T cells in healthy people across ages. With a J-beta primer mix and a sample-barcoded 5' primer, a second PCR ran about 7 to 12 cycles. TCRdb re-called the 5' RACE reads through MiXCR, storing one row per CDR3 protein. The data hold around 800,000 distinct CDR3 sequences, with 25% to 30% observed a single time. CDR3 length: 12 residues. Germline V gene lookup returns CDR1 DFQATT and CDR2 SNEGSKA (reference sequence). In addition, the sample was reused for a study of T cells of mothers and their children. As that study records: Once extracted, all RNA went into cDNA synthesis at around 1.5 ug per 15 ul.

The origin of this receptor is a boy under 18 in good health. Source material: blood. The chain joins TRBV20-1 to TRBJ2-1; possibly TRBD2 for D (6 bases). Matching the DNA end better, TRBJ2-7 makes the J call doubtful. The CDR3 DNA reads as TGCAGTGCTCGCGGGGATTCCTACGAGCAGTACTTC. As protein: CSARGDSYEQYF.